This T cell receptor beta chain was profiled in a study of blood T cell repertoires in COVID-19. Study at large: Nucleic acid was either cDNA or gDNA, and it came from T cells, B-cell-depleted T cells, or PBMCs.

The protocol was immunoSEQ multiplex PCR, while the TCRdb copy is restricted to in-frame clones and leaves out a portion. This table has under 350,000 clones, roughly nine tenths appearing once. The CDR3 sequence is 14 residues long. The V end lost 6 bases, the J end lost 2 bases, and 8 bases lay between the germline ends. Germline V gives CDR1 ENHRY, CDR2 SYGVKD. The sequence came from a woman in her twenties or thirties with COVID-19, enrolled during active disease. Sequencing was done on a sample of peripheral blood. The J gene is TRBJ1-6, the V gene TRBV10-3; D is possibly TRBD1 (5 bases). The CDR3 loop reads CAISGGAYNSPLHF. The CDR3 DNA sequence: TGTGCCATCAGCGGAGGGGCCTATAATTCACCCCTCCACTTT.